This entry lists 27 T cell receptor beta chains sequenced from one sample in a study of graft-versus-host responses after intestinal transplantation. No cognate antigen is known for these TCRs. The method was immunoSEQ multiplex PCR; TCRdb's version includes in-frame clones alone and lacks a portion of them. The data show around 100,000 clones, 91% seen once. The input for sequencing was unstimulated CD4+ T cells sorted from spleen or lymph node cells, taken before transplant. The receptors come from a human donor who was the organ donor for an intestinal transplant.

CDR3 protein: CASSQEWSAQGHTGELFF. Written as DNA, the CDR3 is TGCGCCAGCAGCCAAGAATGGTCGGCGCAGGGACATACCGGGGAGCTGTTTTTT. The chain employs TRBV4-1 and TRBJ2-2; possible D gene TRBD1, 6 bases. The CDR3 consists of 18 residues. The germline gives CDR1 MGHRA, CDR2 YSYEKL. Deletions cut 0 bases from V and 5 bases from J, with 19 bases between.

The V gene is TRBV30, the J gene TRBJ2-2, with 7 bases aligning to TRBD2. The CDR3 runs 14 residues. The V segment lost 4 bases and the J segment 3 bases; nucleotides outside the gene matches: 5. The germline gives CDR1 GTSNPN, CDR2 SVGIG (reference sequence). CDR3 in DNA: TGTGCCTGGACGCGGGGGTGGCACACCGGGGAGCTGTTTTTT. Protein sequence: CAWTRGWHTGELFF. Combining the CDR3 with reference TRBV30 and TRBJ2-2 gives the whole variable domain SQTIHQWPATLVQPVGSPLSLECTVEGTSNPNLYWYRQAAGRGLQLLFYSVGIGQISSEVPQNLSASRPQDRQFILSSKKLLLSDSGFYLCAWTRGWHTGELFFGEGSRLTVL.

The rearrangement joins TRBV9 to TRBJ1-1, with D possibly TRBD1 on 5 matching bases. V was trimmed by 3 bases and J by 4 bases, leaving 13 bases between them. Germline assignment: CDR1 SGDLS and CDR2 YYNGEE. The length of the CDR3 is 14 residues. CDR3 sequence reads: CASSALSGGTEAFF. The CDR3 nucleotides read TGTGCCAGCAGCGCCCTTTCGGGGGGCACTGAAGCTTTCTTT.

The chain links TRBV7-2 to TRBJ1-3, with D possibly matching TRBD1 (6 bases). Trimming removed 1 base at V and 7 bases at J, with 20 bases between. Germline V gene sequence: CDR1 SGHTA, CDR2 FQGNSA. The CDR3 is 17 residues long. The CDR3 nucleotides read TGTGCCAGCAGCTTAGAGTTCTCCAGTAGGACAGCGAACACCATATATTTT. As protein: CASSLEFSSRTANTIYF.

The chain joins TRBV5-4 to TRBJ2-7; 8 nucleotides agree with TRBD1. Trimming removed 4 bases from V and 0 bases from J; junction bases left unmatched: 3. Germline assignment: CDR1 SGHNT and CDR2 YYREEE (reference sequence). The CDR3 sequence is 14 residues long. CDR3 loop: CASSRGQASYEQYF. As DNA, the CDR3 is TGTGCCAGCAGCCGGGGACAGGCCTCCTACGAGCAGTACTTC. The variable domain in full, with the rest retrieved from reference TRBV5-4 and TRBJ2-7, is ETGVTQSPTHLIKTRGQQVTLRCSSQSGHNTVSWYQQALGQGPQFIFQYYREEENGRGNFPPRFSGLQFPNYSSELNVNALELDDSALYLCASSRGQASYEQYFGPGTRLTVT.

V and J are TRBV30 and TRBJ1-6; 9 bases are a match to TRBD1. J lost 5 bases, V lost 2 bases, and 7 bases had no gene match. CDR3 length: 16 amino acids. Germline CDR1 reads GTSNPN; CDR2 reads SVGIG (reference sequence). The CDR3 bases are TGTGCCTGGAGTTCCGGGACAGGGCCCAATAATTCACCCCTCCACTTT. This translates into CAWSSGTGPNNSPLHF.

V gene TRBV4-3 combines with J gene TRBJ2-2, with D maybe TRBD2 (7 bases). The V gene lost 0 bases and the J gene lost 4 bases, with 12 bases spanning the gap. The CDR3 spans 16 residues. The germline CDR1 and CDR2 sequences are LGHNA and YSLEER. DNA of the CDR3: TGCGCCAGCAGCCAAGATTCGGGGGGCGGCACCGGGGAGCTGTTTTTT. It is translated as CASSQDSGGGTGELFF.

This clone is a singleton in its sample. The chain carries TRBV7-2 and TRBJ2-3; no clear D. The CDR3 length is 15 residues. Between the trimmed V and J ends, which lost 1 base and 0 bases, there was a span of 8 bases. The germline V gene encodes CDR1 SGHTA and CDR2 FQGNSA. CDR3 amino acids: CASSLVPVSTDTQYF. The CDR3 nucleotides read TGTGCCAGCAGCTTAGTCCCAGTTAGCACAGATACGCAGTATTTT.

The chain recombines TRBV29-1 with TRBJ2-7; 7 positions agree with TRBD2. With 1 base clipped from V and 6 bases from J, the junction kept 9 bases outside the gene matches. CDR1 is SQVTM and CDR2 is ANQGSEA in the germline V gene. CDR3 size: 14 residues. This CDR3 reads CSVEGFRGGFEQYF. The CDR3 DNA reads TGCAGCGTTGAAGGATTCCGGGGAGGGTTCGAGCAGTACTTC.

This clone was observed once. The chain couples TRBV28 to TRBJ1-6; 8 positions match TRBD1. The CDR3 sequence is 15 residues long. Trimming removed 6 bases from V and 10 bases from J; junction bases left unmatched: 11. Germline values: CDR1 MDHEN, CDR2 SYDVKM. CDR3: CASSLPTGGKSPLHF. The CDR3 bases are TGTGCCAGCAGCCTACCCACAGGGGGTAAATCACCCCTCCACTTT.

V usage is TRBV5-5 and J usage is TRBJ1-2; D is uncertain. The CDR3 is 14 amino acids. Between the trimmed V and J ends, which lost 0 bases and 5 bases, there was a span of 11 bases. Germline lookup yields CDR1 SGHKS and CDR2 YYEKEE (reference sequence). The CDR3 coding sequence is TGTGCCAGCAGCTTGGGAGCAGGTGGATATGGCTACACCTTC. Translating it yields CASSLGAGGYGYTF.

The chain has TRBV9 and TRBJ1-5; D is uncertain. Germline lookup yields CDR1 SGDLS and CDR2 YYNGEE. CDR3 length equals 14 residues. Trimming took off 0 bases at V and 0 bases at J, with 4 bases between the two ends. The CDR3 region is CASSVADSNQPQHF. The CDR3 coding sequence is TGTGCCAGCAGCGTAGCAGATAGCAATCAGCCCCAGCATTTT.

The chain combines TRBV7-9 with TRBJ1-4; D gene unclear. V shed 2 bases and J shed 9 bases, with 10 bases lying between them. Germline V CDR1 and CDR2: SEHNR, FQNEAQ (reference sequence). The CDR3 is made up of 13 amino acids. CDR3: CASSLKAGQKLFF. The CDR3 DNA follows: TGTGCCAGCAGCTTAAAGGCAGGTCAAAAACTGTTTTTT.

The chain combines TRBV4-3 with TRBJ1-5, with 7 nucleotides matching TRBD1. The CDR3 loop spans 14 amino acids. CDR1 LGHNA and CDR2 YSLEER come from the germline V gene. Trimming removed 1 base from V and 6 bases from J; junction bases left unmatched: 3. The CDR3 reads CASSQGTGRQPQHF. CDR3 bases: TGCGCCAGCAGCCAAGGGACAGGCCGTCAGCCCCAGCATTTT.

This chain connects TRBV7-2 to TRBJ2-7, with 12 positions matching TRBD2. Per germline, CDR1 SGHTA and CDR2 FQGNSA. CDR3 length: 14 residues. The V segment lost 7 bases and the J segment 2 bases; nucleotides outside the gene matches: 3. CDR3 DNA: TGTGCCAGCACGGCTAGCGGGGGGGCCTACGAGCAGTACTTC. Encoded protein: CASTASGGAYEQYF.

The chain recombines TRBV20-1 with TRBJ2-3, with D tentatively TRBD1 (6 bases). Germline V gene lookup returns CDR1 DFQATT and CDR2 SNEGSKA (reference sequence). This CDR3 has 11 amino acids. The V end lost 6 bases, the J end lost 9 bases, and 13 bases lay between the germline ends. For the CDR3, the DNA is TGCAGTGCGTACAGAGGGGGAACGCAGTATTTT. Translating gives CSAYRGGTQYF.

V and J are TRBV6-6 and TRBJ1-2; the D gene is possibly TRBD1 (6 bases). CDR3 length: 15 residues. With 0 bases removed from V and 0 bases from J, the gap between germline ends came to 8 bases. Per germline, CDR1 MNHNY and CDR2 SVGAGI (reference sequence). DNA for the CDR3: TGTGCCAGCAGTTACTCGGCAGGGGCTAACTATGGCTACACCTTC. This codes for CASSYSAGANYGYTF.

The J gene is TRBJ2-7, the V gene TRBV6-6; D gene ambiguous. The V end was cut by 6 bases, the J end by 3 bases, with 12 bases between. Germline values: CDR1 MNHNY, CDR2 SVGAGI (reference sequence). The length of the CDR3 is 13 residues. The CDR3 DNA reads TGTGCCAGCAGAAACCCCCCCGGCTACGAGCAGTACTTC. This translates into CASRNPPGYEQYF.

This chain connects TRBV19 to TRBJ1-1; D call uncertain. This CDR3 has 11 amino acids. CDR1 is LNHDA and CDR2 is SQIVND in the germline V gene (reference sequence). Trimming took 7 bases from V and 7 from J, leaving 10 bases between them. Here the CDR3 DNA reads TGTGCCAGTATGATGACTAGTGAAGCTTTCTTT. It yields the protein CASMMTSEAFF. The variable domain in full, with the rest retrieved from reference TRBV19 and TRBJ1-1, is DGGITQSPKYLFRKEGQNVTLSCEQNLNHDAMYWYRQDPGQGLRLIYYSQIVNDFQKGDIAEGYSVSREKKESFPLTVTSAQKNPTAFYLCASMMTSEAFFGQGTRLTVV.

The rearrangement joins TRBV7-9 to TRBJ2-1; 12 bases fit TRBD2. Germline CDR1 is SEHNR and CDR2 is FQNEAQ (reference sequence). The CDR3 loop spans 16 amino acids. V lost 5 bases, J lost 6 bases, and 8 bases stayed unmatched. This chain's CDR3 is CASSAPGLAGTNEQFF. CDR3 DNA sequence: TGTGCCAGCAGCGCCCCCGGACTAGCGGGGACCAATGAGCAGTTCTTC.

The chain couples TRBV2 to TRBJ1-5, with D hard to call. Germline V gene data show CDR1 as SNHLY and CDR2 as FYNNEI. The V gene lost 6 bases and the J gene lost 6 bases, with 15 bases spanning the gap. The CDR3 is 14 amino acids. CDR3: CASSADMQGQPQHF. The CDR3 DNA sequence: TGTGCCAGCAGCGCCGACATGCAAGGTCAGCCCCAGCATTTT. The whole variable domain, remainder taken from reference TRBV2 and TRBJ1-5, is EPEVTQTPSHQVTQMGQEVILRCVPISNHLYFYWYRQILGQKVEFLVSFYNNEISEKSEIFDDQFSVERPDGSNFTLKIRSTKLEDSAMYFCASSADMQGQPQHFGDGTRLSIL.

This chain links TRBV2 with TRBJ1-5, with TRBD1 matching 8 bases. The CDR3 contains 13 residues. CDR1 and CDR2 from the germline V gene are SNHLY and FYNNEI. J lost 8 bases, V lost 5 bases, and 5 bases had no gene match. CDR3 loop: CASSSYRGEPQHF. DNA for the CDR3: TGTGCCAGCAGTTCTTACAGGGGGGAGCCCCAGCATTTT.

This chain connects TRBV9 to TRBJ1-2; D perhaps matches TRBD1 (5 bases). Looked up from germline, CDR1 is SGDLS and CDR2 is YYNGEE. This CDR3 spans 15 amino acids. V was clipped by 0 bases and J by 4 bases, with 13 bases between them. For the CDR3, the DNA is TGTGCCAGCAGCGTAGGGGAGGGGATGGGCTATGGCTACACCTTC. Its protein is CASSVGEGMGYGYTF.

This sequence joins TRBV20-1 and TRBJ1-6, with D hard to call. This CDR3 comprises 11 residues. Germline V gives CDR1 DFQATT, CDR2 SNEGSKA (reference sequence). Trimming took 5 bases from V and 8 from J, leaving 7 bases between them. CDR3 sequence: CSAQRDSPLHF. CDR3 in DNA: TGCAGTGCTCAGAGGGATTCACCCCTCCACTTT.

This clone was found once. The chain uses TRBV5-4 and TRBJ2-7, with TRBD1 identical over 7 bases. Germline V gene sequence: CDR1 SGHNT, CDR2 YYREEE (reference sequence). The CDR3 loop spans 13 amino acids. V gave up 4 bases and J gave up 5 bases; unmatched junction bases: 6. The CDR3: CASSPNRGDEQYF. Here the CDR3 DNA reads TGTGCCAGCAGCCCCAACAGGGGCGACGAGCAGTACTTC.

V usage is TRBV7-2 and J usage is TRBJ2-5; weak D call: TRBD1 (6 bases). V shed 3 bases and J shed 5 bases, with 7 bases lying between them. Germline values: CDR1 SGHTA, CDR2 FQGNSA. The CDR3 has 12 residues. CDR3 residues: CASSFRGETQYF. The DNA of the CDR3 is TGTGCCAGCAGCTTTAGGGGGGAGACCCAGTACTTC.

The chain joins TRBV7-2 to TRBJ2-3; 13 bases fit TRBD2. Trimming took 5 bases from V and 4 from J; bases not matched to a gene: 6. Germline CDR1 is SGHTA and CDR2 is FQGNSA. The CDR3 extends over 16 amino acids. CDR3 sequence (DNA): TGTGCCAGCAGCCCCCGACTAGCGGGGGGATCAGATACGCAGTATTTT. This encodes CASSPRLAGGSDTQYF.